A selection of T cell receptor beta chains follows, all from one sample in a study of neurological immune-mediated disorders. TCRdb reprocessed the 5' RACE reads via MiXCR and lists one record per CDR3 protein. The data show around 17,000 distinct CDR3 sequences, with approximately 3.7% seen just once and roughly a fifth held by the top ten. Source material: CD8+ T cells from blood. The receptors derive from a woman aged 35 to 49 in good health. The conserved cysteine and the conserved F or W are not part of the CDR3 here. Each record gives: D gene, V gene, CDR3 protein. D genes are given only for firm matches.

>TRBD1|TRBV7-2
ASSLRDRAYNEQF
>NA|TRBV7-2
ASSLGDWDEQF
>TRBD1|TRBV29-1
SVEGVTGARDTQY
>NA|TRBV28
ASSLSTGPGGELF
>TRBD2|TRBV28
ASSSTSGSSYEQY
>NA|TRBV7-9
ASSLVQGGTGELF
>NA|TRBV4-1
ASSYVRSGKEQF
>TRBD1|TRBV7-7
ASRQGATGELF
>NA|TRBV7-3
ASSSDSDSYEQY
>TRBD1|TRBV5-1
ASSLFRDRASTDTQY
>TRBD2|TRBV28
ASSLITSGSTGELF
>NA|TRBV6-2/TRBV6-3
ASSSSRAMKETQY
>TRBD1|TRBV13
ASSPDRDIQNTEAF
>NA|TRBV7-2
ASSLTEGLGYEQY
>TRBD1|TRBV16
ASSQVQNLQGGGNQPQH
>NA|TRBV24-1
ALTPYSEQY
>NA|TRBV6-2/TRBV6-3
ASSFSDSSYNEQF
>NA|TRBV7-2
TPLGYNEQF
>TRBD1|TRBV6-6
ASSGQDETSTDTQY
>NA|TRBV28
ASKGAPVGETQY
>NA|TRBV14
ASSSRVHNSPLH
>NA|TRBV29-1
SVEGSSGYEQY
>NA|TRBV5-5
ASSLTAIEAF
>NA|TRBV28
ASSVYGGVSPLH
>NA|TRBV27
ASRGNYEQY
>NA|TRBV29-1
SVEAQQPYEQY
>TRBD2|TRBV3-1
ASSQGREHRTDTQY
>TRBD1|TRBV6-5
ASSNRDRVGYT
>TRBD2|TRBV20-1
SARAGGGQETQY
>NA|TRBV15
ATSMAPGLSSYNEQF
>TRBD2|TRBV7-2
ASSLGLAGSDEQY
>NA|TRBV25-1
ASSPTVMGFYT
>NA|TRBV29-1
SVDPGAEGVYGYT
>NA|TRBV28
ASSSFTTGDTSSYEQY
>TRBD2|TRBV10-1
ASSPGTSGSLWF
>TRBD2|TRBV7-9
ASSSNSGTPYEQY
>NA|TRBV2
ASIERAGRETQY
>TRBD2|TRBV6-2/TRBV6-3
ASSYTSGYEQY
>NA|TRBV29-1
SVGVGSRWNTEAF
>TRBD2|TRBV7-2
ASSYQPAAGASYNEQF
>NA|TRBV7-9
ASSPVVGEQY
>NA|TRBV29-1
SVDGGVSSEAF
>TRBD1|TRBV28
ASRQGAREQY
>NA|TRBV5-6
ASTPGTGANVLT
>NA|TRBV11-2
ASSSPGPWTEAF
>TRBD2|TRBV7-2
ASSLFRGRGEQF
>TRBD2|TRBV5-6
ASSLDLAASTDTQY
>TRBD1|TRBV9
ASSVGQGNGNTIY
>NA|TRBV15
ATTKWGTEAF
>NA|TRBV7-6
ASSPGDTLAYEQY
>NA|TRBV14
ASSQSEIQRDTYEQY
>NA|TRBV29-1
SVRTETGELF